This entry features one T cell receptor (beta chain) sequence. Its antigen remains unidentified. No much larger clone exists at a distance of one base, and base qualities are not known. This specimen comes from a study of blood T cells in healthy people across ages (dated by TCRdb to between 2015 and 2017). With respect to the entire study: Template switching captured roughly one uniquely barcoded TCR beta cDNA molecule per two T cells in model experiments. To track age-related changes in TCR beta repertoire diversity, the study relied on deep sequencing normalized with unique cDNA molecular identifiers. Donors were grouped into four age groups: young (average about 15 years), middle-aged (roughly 37), aged (around 60) and long-lived (approximately 75). To avoid experimental bias, donors of different ages were randomly spread across the sequencing lanes. Two additional independent replicas of 1 million unique cDNA reads from the same blood draw were analyzed for two donors (one aged 18 to 30 and one aged 80 or older).

Study-wide findings and limitations: The CMV infection status of donors was not known, potentially confounding age-related changes in expanded clonotypes. Observed TCR beta diversity correlated strongly with the percentage of naive T cells measured by flow cytometry. Total diversity estimates from one million sequenced T cells were considered lower bounds and underestimates. As age increased, observed TCR beta diversity per million T cells dropped in a roughly linear way, and a significant reduction was already evident by age roughly 36. Because profiling used bulk unsorted PBMCs, naive and antigen-experienced compartments could not be compared conclusively. The long-lived group showed more naive CD4+ T cells, fewer expanded clones and increased TCR diversity than the aged group, suggesting age selection.

The library was obtained by 5' RACE. The sequencing machine was an Illumina HiSeq 2500. The second PCR ran for roughly 7 to 11 cycles and used a J-beta primer mix along with a sample-barcoded 5' primer. Each TCR beta cDNA molecule received a unique molecular identifier from a template-switch 5' adaptor carrying 12 random nucleotides. Each sample yielded at least 2.5 million CDR3-containing paired-end reads. First-strand cDNA was synthesized from all RNA with the Mint cDNA synthesis kit, primed by a TRBC-specific oligonucleotide. After uracil-DNA glycosylase treatment, a first 18-cycle PCR used universal primers M1SS and BC2_uni_R on all cDNA. For the original study's pipeline: For normalization, 1 million high-quality reads, each with a distinct molecular identifier, were randomly selected from each sample. Reads sharing molecular identifiers were discarded rather than binned into consensus sequences. MiTCR, set to a Q25 quality threshold and the strictest error-elimination algorithm, was used for CDR3 identification, clonotype clustering and error correction. A nonparametric unseen species model with Euler transformation was used to estimate lower-bound total TCR beta diversity. The public sequencing data were trimmed at Q25 with fastp and processed into clonotypes with MiXCR by TCRdb, which kept only in-frame beta chains. For every CDR3 protein sequence, its rows merge into one entry that carries the most common genes and DNA. These V and J calls derive from TCRdb rather than the authors' analysis. In this sample the table shows 800,000 to 900,000 distinct CDR3 sequences, around 68% of which occur a single time. The biggest ten clones account for around 30% of the sample.

Spanning cysteine to phenylalanine, the CDR3 consists of 13 amino acids. Only the CDR3 DNA is retained, 39 bases long and in frame from the first base. V drops 7 bases and J drops 3 bases, leaving 10 bases in between. CDR1 is given as MNHEY and CDR2 as SVGEGT, both from the germline V gene. The donors were roughly 40 Caucasian individuals from Russia, aged roughly 6 to 100 years, who were systemically healthy. Each donor gave around 9.9 milliliters of peripheral blood, collected into EDTA-treated Vacutainer tubes. Ficoll-Paque density-gradient centrifugation was used to isolate PBMCs, with at least 6 million per sample. Total RNA, at least 6 micrograms per sample, was extracted from PBMCs with Trizol reagent. The percentages of naive CD45RAhigh/CD27high T cells were determined by flow cytometry on a PBMC aliquot from every donor.

The sequence was obtained from a man aged 25-40 years in good health. The rearrangement joined TRBV6-2 or TRBV6-3 to TRBJ1-5, with the D gene too uncertain to name. The sample taken for sequencing was blood. The CDR3 here reads CASTIENNQPQHF. The DNA sequence is as follows: TGTGCCAGCACTATAGAAAACAATCAGCCCCAGCATTTT.